The TCR beta chain under discussion was sequenced for a study of T cell responses to AZD1222 COVID-19 vaccine. This clone has only one observation. The antigen is undetermined. Data came from immunoSEQ multiplex PCR; TCRdb stores just in-frame clones and leaves some out. The sample contains 120,000 or so clones, 87% of which appear only once. Trimming took off 7 bases at V and 8 bases at J, with 11 bases between the two ends. The CDR3 runs 12 residues. Germline V gene sequence: CDR1 SNHLY, CDR2 FYNNEI. Study-wide results and caveats: Nearly half of unique spike-specific TCRs reportedly avoided B.1.351 and B.1.1.7 mutated regions. None of the repertoires were sampled until the peak T cell response had passed. Of the AZD1222 recipients, only six were seropositive at baseline. The sample set comprised mostly white British donors with more females, and clonal diversity was possibly underestimated.

This TCR came from an adult in good health. Sequenced material: peripheral blood, taken on day 0 of AZD1222 vaccination. The chain joins TRBV2 to TRBJ1-4; no definite D call. CDR3 sequence: CASMGGPEKLFF. The CDR3 coding sequence is TGTGCCAGCATGGGAGGTCCGGAAAAACTGTTTTTT.